This T cell receptor (beta chain) stems from a study of T cell responses to AZD1222 COVID-19 vaccine. Sequenced by immunoSEQ multiplex PCR; TCRdb stores in-frame clones only, minus some. The table lists 140,000 to 150,000 clones, around 90% of them singletons. Germline CDR1 and CDR2: SGHNT and YYREEE (reference sequence). V gave up 0 bases and J gave up 2 bases; unmatched junction bases: 10. CDR3 length: 17 residues. The material sequenced was peripheral blood, taken 28 days after the second dose of the MenACWY control vaccine. The chain has TRBV5-4 and TRBJ2-7; 8 nucleotides align to TRBD1. This clonotype originated in an adult who received the MenACWY meningococcal vaccine as a control. Here the CDR3 reads CASSLGLGQGVPYEQYF. Written as DNA, the CDR3 is TGTGCCAGCAGCTTGGGCCTTGGACAGGGAGTCCCCTACGAGCAGTACTTC.